This T cell receptor beta chain was found in a study of blood T cell repertoires in COVID-19. Assay: immunoSEQ multiplex PCR; the TCRdb copy retains only in-frame clones and omits some. The sample lists some 220,000 clones; 83% were seen once. Germline V gene data show CDR1 as SGHAT and CDR2 as FQNNGV. The V gene end was trimmed by 6 bases and the J gene end by 2 bases; junction bases not matched to a gene: 10. This CDR3 is built from 18 residues. The chain is built from TRBV11-2 and TRBJ2-5, with TRBD2 identical over 15 bases. Sequenced input: peripheral blood. The sequence was collected from a woman aged 25 to 45 with COVID-19, enrolled during active disease. The chain's CDR3 is CASRISDGTSGGQETQYF. The CDR3 DNA reads as TGTGCCAGCAGAATTAGCGACGGGACTAGCGGGGGGCAAGAGACCCAGTACTTC.